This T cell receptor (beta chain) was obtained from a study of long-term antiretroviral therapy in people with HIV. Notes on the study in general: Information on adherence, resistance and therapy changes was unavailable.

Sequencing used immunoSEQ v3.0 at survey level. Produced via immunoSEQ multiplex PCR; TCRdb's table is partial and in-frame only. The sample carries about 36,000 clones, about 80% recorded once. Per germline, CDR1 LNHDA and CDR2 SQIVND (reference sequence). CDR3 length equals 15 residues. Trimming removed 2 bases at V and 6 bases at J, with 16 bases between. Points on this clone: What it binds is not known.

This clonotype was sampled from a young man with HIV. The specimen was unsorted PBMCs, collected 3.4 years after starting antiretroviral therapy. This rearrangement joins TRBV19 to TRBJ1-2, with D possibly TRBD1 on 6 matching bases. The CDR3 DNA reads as TGTGCCAGTAGTATACAGGCCGGGGGCCGGAATGGCTACACCTTC. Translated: CASSIQAGGRNGYTF.